This entry lists 17 T cell receptor beta chains sequenced from one sample in a study of T cells in women clearing cervical HPV infection. Some clones are missing from TCRdb's copy, which holds only in-frame ones; the method was immunoSEQ multiplex PCR. The table for this sample gives about 36,000 clones. The sequencing sample was made of blood buffy coat. The receptors were sampled from a woman aged 18-69 years with a cervical HPV16 infection that either progressed to CIN3+ or cleared (not recorded which).

To note about this clone: The read ends 3 residues early relative to the CDR3; the germline J gene fills the gap. The V call is TRBV2, the J call TRBJ2-2; D uncertain. V was cut by 0 bases and J by 5 bases, with 7 bases left in between. There are 14 residues in the CDR3. Germline lookup yields CDR1 SNHLY and CDR2 FYNNEI. Partial CDR3 DNA: TGTGCCAGCAGTGAAGCGCGCCCGACCGGGGAG. Translation: CASSEARPTGE. The full CDR3 protein reads CASSEARPTGELFF.

With regard to this clone: The read ends 3 residues before the CDR3 terminus; that terminus is restored from the germline J gene. The chain recombines TRBV14 with TRBJ2-2; 8 bases fit TRBD2. The germline gives CDR1 SGHDN, CDR2 FVKESK. V trimming: 1 base; J trimming: 4 bases; junction bases outside the gene matches: 8. The CDR3 has 17 amino acids. The CDR3 loop is CASSQGYSGVTTGELFF. CDR3 DNA, as far as it was read: TGTGCCAGCAGCCAAGGGTATAGCGGGGTGACCACCGGGGAG.

With respect to this clone: The observed sequence ends 3 residues before the CDR3 terminus, with the missing tail filled in from the germline J gene. This CDR3 is also generated by other DNA sequences in the sample. The chain carries TRBV18 and TRBJ2-5; 8 bases map to TRBD1. The germline CDR1 and CDR2 sequences are KGHSH and LQKENI. This CDR3 spans 13 amino acids. Trimming cost V 3 bases and J 4 bases; bases outside gene matches: 1. The DNA read from the CDR3 is TGTGCCAGCTCACCCGGACAGGGAGAGACC. Residues: CASSPGQGET. The whole CDR3 protein reads CASSPGQGETQYF.

The CDR3 loop is CASSQGLSYEQYF. CDR3 bases read: TGTGCCAGCAGCCAAGGTCTGAGCTACGAG. The gene calls are TRBV11-1 and TRBJ2-7; the D is unclear. The sequenced fragment ends 3 residues before the CDR3 boundary, so the rest is inferred from the germline J gene. The CDR3 has 13 amino acids. Per the germline V gene, CDR1 is SGHAT and CDR2 is FQDESV (reference sequence). V was shortened by 5 bases and J by 3 bases, with 11 bases between the two germline ends.

Concerning this clone: The DNA ends 3 residues before the CDR3 does, and the rest of the CDR3 is filled in from the germline J gene. The chain employs TRBV10-3 and TRBJ2-7; D remains ambiguous. This CDR3 region has 15 residues. The germline gives CDR1 ENHRY, CDR2 SYGVKD. V was cut by 4 bases and J by 5 bases, with 18 bases left in between. The CDR3 reads CAISADSPRYNEQYF. CDR3 DNA (partial): TGTGCCATCAGTGCAGATAGCCCCCGGTACAACGAG.

With respect to this clone: With the read ending 3 residues before the CDR3 end, the germline J gene is used to fill in that end. The rearrangement links TRBV10-3 to TRBJ2-7; 12 nucleotides match TRBD2. In germline, CDR1 is ENHRY, CDR2 SYGVKD. The CDR3 has 15 amino acids. With 2 bases clipped from V and 2 bases from J, the junction kept 1 base outside the gene matches. The sequenced CDR3 bases are TGTGCCATCAGTGAGGCTAGCGGGAGGGCCTACGAG. It encodes CAISEASGRAYE. The CDR3 as a whole reads CAISEASGRAYEQYF.

Concerning this clone: The read halts 3 residues ahead of the CDR3 end, with the missing end drawn from the germline J gene. The chain has TRBV20-1 and TRBJ2-4; 11 bases agree with TRBD1. Germline V lookup: CDR1 DFQATT, CDR2 SNEGSKA (reference sequence). V lost 5 bases, J lost 7 bases, and 10 bases stayed unmatched. This CDR3 is built from 15 residues. This chain's CDR3 is CSAPSGQGVWNIQYF. The covered CDR3 bases are TGCAGTGCTCCATCGGGACAGGGGGTCTGGAACATT.

As for this clone: The CDR3 is cut off 3 residues early in the read; its end comes from the germline J gene. The chain uses TRBV12-3 or TRBV12-4 and TRBJ1-2; possibly TRBD1 for D (6 bases). The CDR3 consists of 16 residues. Here the CDR3 reads CASSLPHSGTTRGYTF. Partial CDR3 DNA: TGTGCCAGCAGTTTACCCCACTCCGGGACAACCAGGGGC.

With regard to this clone: The CDR3 end falls 3 residues outside the read, so it is completed with the germline J gene. V is TRBV6-2 or TRBV6-3 and J is TRBJ2-7, with a tentative D call TRBD2 (5 bases). The CDR3 is made up of 14 amino acids. The germline V gene encodes CDR1 MNHEY and CDR2 SVGEGT. V was pared by 6 bases and J by 3 bases, with 15 bases between. Here the CDR3 reads CASSRTRDDYEQYF. CDR3 bases read: TGTGCCAGCAGCCGCACTAGAGACGACTACGAG.

Regarding this clone: The DNA ends 3 residues before the CDR3 does, and the rest of the CDR3 is filled in from the germline J gene. The chain joins TRBV12-3 or TRBV12-4 to TRBJ1-3, with D possibly being TRBD1 (5 bases). The CDR3 spans 12 residues. Trimming took 11 bases from V and 4 from J, leaving 12 bases between them. CDR3 sequence: CALRRGGNTIYF. The CDR3 DNA, read in part, is TGTGCCCTCCGAAGGGGCGGAAACACC.

With respect to this clone: The CDR3 end falls 3 residues outside the read, so it is completed with the germline J gene. This sequence joins TRBV10-1 and TRBJ1-4; 11 bases line up with TRBD1. Germline V CDR1 and CDR2: WNHNN, SYGVQD (reference sequence). This CDR3 region has 16 residues. Germline trimming cut 5 bases from V and 8 bases from J; bases unmatched to any gene: 10. The sequenced part of the CDR3 DNA is TGCGCCAGCAGTAAGGACAGGGGGCAGTTCTTAGAAAAA. Translating gives CASSKDRGQFLEK. Given in full, the CDR3 is CASSKDRGQFLEKLFF.

In regard to this clone: The CDR3 end falls 3 residues outside the read, so it is completed with the germline J gene. V gene TRBV19 combines with J gene TRBJ2-1, with TRBD1 matching over 11 bases. The CDR3 is made up of 16 amino acids. Germline V gene data show CDR1 as LNHDA and CDR2 as SQIVND (reference sequence). The V segment lost 5 bases and the J segment 2 bases; nucleotides outside the gene matches: 5. The covered CDR3 bases are TGTGCCAGTAGTTGGGGACAGGGGGGACCCTACAATGAG. Protein sequence: CASSWGQGGPYNE. The complete CDR3 protein is CASSWGQGGPYNEQFF.

On this clone: The read stops 3 residues short of the end of the CDR3; the missing end is completed from the germline J gene. The chain couples TRBV5-4 to TRBJ1-2; a weak D match, TRBD1 (5 bases). This CDR3 comprises 15 residues. V shed 4 bases and J shed 1 base, with 14 bases lying between them. Germline V lookup: CDR1 SGHNT, CDR2 YYREEE (reference sequence). This CDR3 reads CASSPQGGINYGYTF. The sequenced CDR3 bases are TGTGCCAGCAGCCCTCAGGGAGGGATTAACTATGGC. The whole variable domain, remainder taken from reference TRBV5-4 and TRBJ1-2, is ETGVTQSPTHLIKTRGQQVTLRCSSQSGHNTVSWYQQALGQGPQFIFQYYREEENGRGNFPPRFSGLQFPNYSSELNVNALELDDSALYLCASSPQGGINYGYTFGSGTRLTVV.

Turning to this clone: The read is 3 residues too short to cover the CDR3 end, so that end is filled in from the germline J gene. This rearrangement joins TRBV6-2 or TRBV6-3 to TRBJ2-3, with 11 bases aligning to TRBD2. Germline V CDR1 and CDR2: MNHEY, SVGEGT. The CDR3 is 14 residues long. The V and J ends lost 6 bases and 6 bases, in that order; junction bases with no gene match: 5. The part of the CDR3 DNA that was read is TGTGCCAGCAGGATAGCGGGGGGGCGTGATACG. Its protein is CASRIAGGRDT. The entire CDR3 is CASRIAGGRDTQYF.

Note on this clone: From the germline J gene comes the end of the CDR3, since the read stops 3 residues before it. This rearrangement joins TRBV6-2 or TRBV6-3 to TRBJ1-6; 8 bases are a match to TRBD1. CDR1 and CDR2 from the germline V gene are MNHEY and SVGEGT. V dropped 7 bases and J dropped 8; count of bases not matched to a gene: 4. CDR3 length: 13 amino acids. Partial CDR3 DNA: TGTGCCAGCACACAGGGGGAATATTCACCC. Translation: CASTQGEYSP. In full, the CDR3 reads CASTQGEYSPLHF.

A note on this clone: The read comes to an end 3 residues before the CDR3 does, leaving the germline J gene to fill in the end. The chain is built from TRBV6-1 and TRBJ1-6, with a weak D call TRBD1 (5 bases). The CDR3 is 13 residues long. V was shortened by 3 bases and J by 5 bases, with 5 bases between the two germline ends. CDR1 and CDR2 (germline): MNHNS, SASEGT. This chain's CDR3 is CASSDRDNSPLHF. Incomplete CDR3 DNA: TGTGCCAGCAGTGACAGGGATAATTCACCC.

For this clone: The DNA ends 3 residues before the CDR3 does, and the rest of the CDR3 is filled in from the germline J gene. The chain couples TRBV5-4 to TRBJ2-5; D is perhaps TRBD1 (5 bases). The CDR3 length is 14 residues. Germline V gives CDR1 SGHNT, CDR2 YYREEE (reference sequence). The V end was cut by 6 bases, the J end by 2 bases, with 14 bases between. The sequenced part of the CDR3 DNA is TGTGCCAGCACCCTAAACAGGCTACAAGAGACC. Residues: CASTLNRLQET. The whole CDR3 sequence reads CASTLNRLQETQYF.